Shown below are 14 T cell receptor beta chains from a single sample sequenced in a study of prognosis after radiotherapy for stage I lung cancer. Amplicons of TCR beta CDR3 were generated from genomic DNA by two-round multiplex PCR. Gene-specific TRBV and TRBJ primers were used in PCR round one. TCRdb reprocessed the multiplex PCR reads with MiXCR, giving one entry per CDR3 protein. The data contain approximately 20,000 distinct CDR3 sequences, roughly 28% of them singletons. The sample consisted of PBMCs, taken before or after stereotactic body radiation therapy (not recorded which). The receptors come from a donor over 45 with non-small cell lung cancer.

This clonotype was seen at least ten times. This sequence joins TRBV3-1 and TRBJ1-6; D is unclear. The germline V gene has CDR1 LGHDT and CDR2 YNNKEL (reference sequence). V dropped 2 bases and J dropped 9 bases, with 11 bases sitting between them. This CDR3 has 14 residues. In DNA, the CDR3 is TGTGCCAGCAGCCAACGGCCAGGAGGTTCACCCCTCCACTTT. The encoded protein is CASSQRPGGSPLHF.

This clonotype occurred a few times. Being one base from a much bigger clone, this may be a read error. The chain recombines TRBV19 with TRBJ2-7; possibly TRBD2 for D (5 bases). CDR1 is LNHDA, CDR2 SQIVND, per germline (reference sequence). This CDR3 has 13 amino acids. The CDR3, as DNA: TGTGCCAGTAGTACGGGAAGCTCCTACGAGCAGTGCTTC. This sequence encodes CASSTGSSYEQCF. Combining the CDR3 with reference TRBV19 and TRBJ2-7 gives the whole variable domain DGGITQSPKYLFRKEGQNVTLSCEQNLNHDAMYWYRQDPGQGLRLIYYSQIVNDFQKGDIAEGYSVSREKKESFPLTVTSAQKNPTAFYLCASSTGSSYEQCFGPGTRLTVT.

Ten or more counts support this clonotype. The chain recombines TRBV20-1 with TRBJ1-1, with 7 nucleotides matching TRBD1. This CDR3 contains 12 residues. Trimming removed 3 bases from V and 5 bases from J; junction bases left unmatched: 3. The germline gives CDR1 DFQATT, CDR2 SNEGSKA (reference sequence). The CDR3 bases are TGCAGTGCTAGCCGGGACAGAACTGAAGCTTTCTTT. As protein: CSASRDRTEAFF.

This clonotype has a count of ten or more. The rearrangement uses TRBV2 and TRBJ2-3, with no clear D. V was pared by 8 bases and J by 0 bases, with 12 bases between. The CDR3 has 14 amino acids. CDR1 SNHLY and CDR2 FYNNEI come from the germline V gene. CDR3 sequence: CASQRPSSTDTQYF. The CDR3, as DNA: TGTGCCAGCCAACGGCCTTCTAGCACAGATACGCAGTATTTT.

This clonotype was counted many times. The J gene is TRBJ2-7, the V gene TRBV12-3 or TRBV12-4; D is undetermined. This CDR3 spans 14 amino acids. V shed 0 bases and J shed 3 bases, with 9 bases lying between them. The CDR3 nucleotides are TGTGCCAGCAGTTTAGCGATGACAAGCTACGAGCAGTACTTC. Translation gives CASSLAMTSYEQYF.

Note on this clonotype: This sequence may be a read error, since a much larger clone differs from it by one base. The rearrangement links TRBV28 to TRBJ2-7; 8 nucleotides match TRBD1. The CDR3 contains 16 residues. Germline CDR1 and CDR2: MDHEN and SYDVKM. The CDR3 here is CASSQAWAGGQYGQYF. CDR3 bases: TGTGCCAGCAGCCAAGCCTGGGCAGGGGGCCAGTACGGGCAGTACTTC.

This clonotype is termed medium-sized. The rearrangement links TRBV7-2 to TRBJ2-1; D tentatively reads TRBD1 or TRBD2 (5 bases each). V lost 1 base to trimming and J lost 2 bases, with 9 bases between them. Germline V gene data show CDR1 as SGHTA and CDR2 as FQGNSA. The CDR3 extends over 15 amino acids. CDR3 coding DNA: TGTGCCAGCAGCTTAGACCGGGGACCCTACAATGAGCAGTTCTTC. Translated, it gives CASSLDRGPYNEQFF.

In this sample, this clonotype turned up a few times. The chain links TRBV5-4 to TRBJ2-3; D gene unclear. Looked up from germline, CDR1 is SGHNT and CDR2 is YYREEE (reference sequence). Trimming removed 1 base from V and 4 bases from J, with 4 bases in between. The length of the CDR3 is 12 residues. The CDR3 loop is CASSLRSDTQYF. CDR3 nucleotide sequence: TGTGCCAGCAGCTTGAGGTCAGATACGCAGTATTTT.

Notes on this clonotype: Given a far larger clone just one base away, this is likely a sequencing read error. V and J are TRBV7-2 and TRBJ1-2; the match to TRBD1 covers 7 bases. This CDR3 region has 13 residues. Germline V gene sequence: CDR1 SGHTA, CDR2 FQGNSA. CDR3 amino acids: CASRLTGAEGYTF. The CDR3 DNA reads as TGTGCCAGCCGCTTAACAGGGGCTGAGGGCTACACCTTC.

This clonotype qualifies as medium-sized. V gene TRBV20-1 combines with J gene TRBJ2-7; unclear D gene. V shed 1 base and J shed 3 bases, with 19 bases lying between them. Germline values: CDR1 DFQATT, CDR2 SNEGSKA (reference sequence). The CDR3 is 16 residues long. The CDR3 sequence: CSARVQGRDFVYEQYF. CDR3 in DNA: TGCAGTGCTAGAGTTCAAGGCAGAGATTTTGTCTACGAGCAGTACTTC.

Remarks on this clonotype: This may arise from a read error, as a much more abundant clone is one base away. V and J are TRBV14 and TRBJ1-3, with a possible D match to TRBD1 (5 bases). The germline V and J ends were trimmed by 8 bases and 4 bases, with 6 bases remaining between them. Germline V lookup: CDR1 SGHDN, CDR2 FVKESK. This CDR3 is 11 amino acids long. In nucleotides, the CDR3 is TGTGCCAGCGGGGGGGGAAACACCATATATTTT. This codes for CASGGGNTIYF.

This clonotype showed up many times. The V and J genes are TRBV29-1 and TRBJ2-6; D gene ambiguous. The germline V gene encodes CDR1 SQVTM and CDR2 ANQGSEA. The CDR3 is made up of 14 amino acids. The V end was cut by 4 bases, the J end by 1 base, with 8 bases between. The CDR3 nucleotides are TGCAGCGTTGCAGTTAGTTCTGGGGCCAACGTCCTGACTTTC. As protein: CSVAVSSGANVLTF.

This clonotype was seen only once. The rearrangement uses TRBV6-4 and TRBJ2-1; tentative D call: TRBD1 (5 bases). CDR3 length equals 16 residues. V lost 3 bases, J lost 3 bases, and 15 bases lay in between. The germline gives CDR1 MRHNA, CDR2 SNTAGT. The CDR3 here is CASSEGTGGHYNEQFF. The CDR3 DNA reads as TGTGCCAGCAGTGAAGGTACGGGCGGACACTACAATGAGCAGTTCTTC.

This clonotype was observed many times. V is TRBV4-1 and J is TRBJ2-5, with D possibly TRBD1 on 5 matching bases. Germline CDR1 reads MGHRA; CDR2 reads YSYEKL. Trimming pared 0 bases from V and 4 bases from J, leaving 9 bases between. CDR3 size: 14 residues. The CDR3, as DNA: TGCGCCAGCAGCCAAGATCTAAGGGGAGAGACCCAGTACTTC. It codes for CASSQDLRGETQYF.